The T cell receptor beta chain described here comes from a study of PD-1 blockade in classical Hodgkin lymphoma. Every patient had relapsed following autologous stem cell transplantation, and cohorts differed in brentuximab vedotin exposure. General study points: Complete responders had baseline diversity similar to newly diagnosed patients.

In this sample, this clone turned up once. Its antigen is not identified. The length of the CDR3 is 14 residues. The V end was cut by 4 bases, the J end by 7 bases, with 17 bases between. Germline CDR1 SGDLS, CDR2 YYNGEE. Sequencing was performed with immunoSEQ multiplex PCR; in TCRdb, only in-frame clones are kept and a portion is missing. The top ten hold 7.7% of the sample, which has 35,000 to 40,000 clones, about 90% seen once. The TCR comes from a human donor with classical Hodgkin lymphoma. The rearrangement links TRBV9 to TRBJ1-2; D is unclear. The source was peripheral blood mononuclear cells (PBMCs), collected before the second cycle of nivolumab. The CDR3 loop is CASSPREVRSGYTF. The CDR3 region has the DNA TGTGCCAGCAGCCCCCGGGAGGTAAGAAGTGGCTACACCTTC.